Listed below are T cell receptor beta chains from one sample, sequenced in a study of post-analysis software for immune sequencing data. TCRdb recomputed calls from the PCR reads with MiXCR, one row per CDR3 protein. Found here are roughly 800,000 distinct CDR3 sequences, just under 30% of them singletons; the top ten hold around 0.56%. The sequencing input was blood. All receptors come from a girl aged 10-17 years with multiple sclerosis. The CDR3 runs from the conserved cysteine through the conserved F or W. D genes are given only for firm matches. Clone size is stated in some rows and not others, as once, few, many or a class when expanded.

d_gene: .; abundance: .; j_gene: TRBJ1-1; v_gene: TRBV29-1; CDR3nt: TGCAGCGTGGCCCGGGCACTAAACACTGAAGCTTTCTTT; CDR3aa: CSVARALNTEAFF
d_gene: .; abundance: .; j_gene: TRBJ1-4; v_gene: TRBV27; CDR3nt: TGTGCCAGCAGGGGTTTGGGTACTAATGAAAAACTGTTTTTT; CDR3aa: CASRGLGTNEKLFF
d_gene: .; abundance: .; j_gene: TRBJ1-5; v_gene: TRBV27; CDR3nt: TGTGCCAGCAGTTTTACCGGGACCCAGGGGCCCAATCAGCCCCAGCATTTT; CDR3aa: CASSFTGTQGPNQPQHF
d_gene: .; abundance: .; j_gene: TRBJ2-3; v_gene: TRBV6-5; CDR3nt: TGTGCCAGCCGAGCCTGGGGAGGTACGCAGTATTTT; CDR3aa: CASRAWGGTQYF
d_gene: .; abundance: few; j_gene: TRBJ1-1; v_gene: TRBV5-1; CDR3nt: TGTGCCAGCAGCTTAGTGCAGGGTGGCACTGAAGCTTTCTTT; CDR3aa: CASSLVQGGTEAFF
d_gene: .; abundance: .; j_gene: TRBJ2-7; v_gene: TRBV7-2; CDR3nt: TGTGCCAGCAGCTTATCGTTCGGGAGCGTCTACGAGCAGTACTTC; CDR3aa: CASSLSFGSVYEQYF
d_gene: .; abundance: few; j_gene: TRBJ2-1; v_gene: TRBV7-2; CDR3nt: TGTGCCAGCAGCTTATCCCACTACAATGAGCAGTTCTTC; CDR3aa: CASSLSHYNEQFF
d_gene: TRBD2; abundance: .; j_gene: TRBJ2-1; v_gene: TRBV5-1; CDR3nt: TGCGCCAGCGTTCGCGCCGCACTAGCGGGGAACAATGAGCAGTTCTTC; CDR3aa: CASVRAALAGNNEQFF
d_gene: .; abundance: .; j_gene: TRBJ2-5; v_gene: TRBV7-8; CDR3nt: TGTGCCAGCAGGTGGAGAGGGGTGGGGGAGACCCAGTACTTC; CDR3aa: CASRWRGVGETQYF
d_gene: TRBD2; abundance: few; j_gene: TRBJ2-1; v_gene: TRBV3-1; CDR3nt: TGTGCCAGCAGCCAAGGGACTAGCGCCGTCTATGAGCAGTTCTTC; CDR3aa: CASSQGTSAVYEQFF
d_gene: .; abundance: few; j_gene: TRBJ1-1; v_gene: TRBV7-2; CDR3nt: TGTGCCAGCAGCCCCCAGGGCTGGGGCGGCACTGAAGCTTTCTTT; CDR3aa: CASSPQGWGGTEAFF
d_gene: .; abundance: few; j_gene: TRBJ2-1; v_gene: TRBV29-1; CDR3nt: TGCAGCGTTCGCGGCGGGGACTACAATGAGCAGTTCTTC; CDR3aa: CSVRGGDYNEQFF
d_gene: .; abundance: .; j_gene: TRBJ2-3; v_gene: TRBV7-8; CDR3nt: TGTGCCAGCAGCCCATCCCCCGGGCCCGCCCGCACAGATACGCAGTATTTT; CDR3aa: CASSPSPGPARTDTQYF
d_gene: .; abundance: .; j_gene: TRBJ2-5; v_gene: TRBV5-1; CDR3nt: TGCGCCAGCAGTGACAGCCCCCATCAAGAGACCCAGTACTTC; CDR3aa: CASSDSPHQETQYF
d_gene: .; abundance: few; j_gene: TRBJ2-3; v_gene: TRBV5-1; CDR3nt: TGCGCCAGCAGTTCCGGGACGGATTTTGATACGCAGTATTTT; CDR3aa: CASSSGTDFDTQYF
d_gene: TRBD1; abundance: few; j_gene: TRBJ2-7; v_gene: TRBV28; CDR3nt: TGTGCCAGCAGGCTGATTCTGCCGGGACAGGGATCCGAGCAGTACTTC; CDR3aa: CASRLILPGQGSEQYF
d_gene: TRBD2; abundance: few; j_gene: TRBJ2-1; v_gene: TRBV5-1; CDR3nt: TGCGCCAGCAGCTCCAAATCGGGGGGGTACAATGAGCAGTTCTTC; CDR3aa: CASSSKSGGYNEQFF
d_gene: .; abundance: .; j_gene: TRBJ1-2; v_gene: TRBV10-2; CDR3nt: TGCGCCAGCAGTGCTCAGTCGACCCACAGGGTATTTGACTATGGCTACACCTTC; CDR3aa: CASSAQSTHRVFDYGYTF
d_gene: .; abundance: few; j_gene: TRBJ1-5; v_gene: TRBV7-8; CDR3nt: TGTGCCAGCAGCTTAGTTGAAGTCACGAGCAATCAGCCCCAGCATTTT; CDR3aa: CASSLVEVTSNQPQHF
d_gene: .; abundance: .; j_gene: TRBJ2-7; v_gene: TRBV4-3; CDR3nt: TGCGCCAGCAGCCAATATAGGGGCGCGGCAAACTACGAGCAGTACTTC; CDR3aa: CASSQYRGAANYEQYF
d_gene: .; abundance: .; j_gene: TRBJ2-5; v_gene: TRBV6-6; CDR3nt: TGTGCCAGCACCCTGTGGGCAGGGGAGACCCAGTACTTC; CDR3aa: CASTLWAGETQYF
d_gene: .; abundance: .; j_gene: TRBJ1-1; v_gene: TRBV3-1; CDR3nt: TGTGCCAGCAGCCAAGTGGACAGAGACACTGAAGCTTTCTTT; CDR3aa: CASSQVDRDTEAFF